The subject of this entry is one T cell receptor (beta chain). Its antigen is currently unknown. The sample is drawn from a study of T cell responses to AZD1222 COVID-19 vaccine. General study points: Sampling that yielded the repertoires occurred only after the peak T cell response.

Germline CDR1 is MNHEY and CDR2 is SMNVEV (reference sequence). This CDR3 is 16 amino acids long. With V trimmed by 4 bases and J by 7 bases, 6 bases remained unmatched. Using immunoSEQ multiplex PCR, the repertoire was profiled, and TCRdb retains in-frame clones only, with some absent. The sample has 95,000 to 150,000 clones; about 93% are singletons. The receptor was derived from an adult who received the AZD1222 COVID-19 vaccine. The sample here was peripheral blood, taken 28 days after the second AZD1222 dose. The chain employs TRBV27 and TRBJ2-1, with 14 bases identical to TRBD2. This CDR3 reads CASSSGTSGSLNEQFF. The CDR3 DNA reads as TGTGCCAGCAGTTCTGGGACTAGCGGGAGTTTGAATGAGCAGTTCTTC.